Listed here are 19 T cell receptor beta chains from one sample, sequenced in a study of OX40 agonist ivuxolimab in advanced cancers. Only in-frame clones appear in the TCRdb table, and some are missing; sequencing was by immunoSEQ multiplex PCR. The profile shows almost 80,000 clones, 84% of them singletons. Source: CD4+ or CD8+ T cells sorted from blood, taken in a trial of the OX40 agonist ivuxolimab. The receptors here all came from an adult with an advanced solid tumor such as melanoma, head and neck, liver or kidney cancer.

The V and J genes are TRBV29-1 and TRBJ2-7; D is unclear. With 4 bases removed from V and 0 bases from J, the gap between germline ends came to 13 bases. From germline, CDR1 is SQVTM and CDR2 ANQGSEA. CDR3 length equals 14 residues. CDR3 bases: TGCAGCGTTGCGTTCAGCTTGAGCTCCTACGAGCAGTACTTC. Translated: CSVAFSLSSYEQYF.

The chain couples TRBV5-6 to TRBJ2-3, with D tentatively TRBD2 (6 bases). Germline-derived CDR1 and CDR2 are SGHDT and YYEEEE. The ends were cut back, 1 base at V and 5 bases at J, with 14 bases in the middle. This CDR3 has 15 residues. In DNA form, the CDR3 reads TGTGCCAGCAGCTTGCCACTCTGGAGGGGAGATACGCAGTATTTT. This translates into CASSLPLWRGDTQYF.

The rearrangement joins TRBV7-2 to TRBJ2-3; the match to TRBD2 covers 11 bases. The CDR3 spans 14 residues. Germline V gives CDR1 SGHTA, CDR2 FQGNSA. J was trimmed by 4 bases and V by 3 bases; bases with no gene match: 0. As DNA, the CDR3 is TGTGCCAGCAGCTTTAGCGGGGGGGCAGATACGCAGTATTTT. Translating it yields CASSFSGGADTQYF.

The chain carries TRBV4-1 and TRBJ1-5; D is unresolved. The germline V and J ends were trimmed by 4 bases and 0 bases, with 13 bases remaining between them. The CDR3 is 16 amino acids. Germline lookup yields CDR1 MGHRA and CDR2 YSYEKL. This chain's CDR3 is CASSPTTHYSNQPQHF. CDR3 nucleotide sequence: TGCGCCAGCAGCCCCACGACACACTATAGCAATCAGCCCCAGCATTTT.

CDR3 in amino acids: CASSPGGSLADTQYF. The CDR3 DNA reads as TGTGCCAGCAGCCCAGGGGGGAGCCTGGCAGATACGCAGTATTTT. This sequence joins TRBV7-6 and TRBJ2-3, with D possibly TRBD1 on 7 matching bases. The CDR3 runs to 15 residues. V was shortened by 5 bases and J by 4 bases, with 16 bases between the two germline ends. From germline, CDR1 is SGHVS and CDR2 FNYEAQ.

The chain carries TRBV28 and TRBJ1-6; no reliable D call. Germline CDR1 reads MDHEN; CDR2 reads SYDVKM. The length of the CDR3 is 16 residues. The V and J ends lost 2 bases and 0 bases respectively, with 8 bases between them. The CDR3 bases are TGTGCCAGCAGTTTAGTAGTACGCTCCTATAATTCACCCCTCCACTTT. Encoded protein: CASSLVVRSYNSPLHF.

The chain combines TRBV30 with TRBJ2-7; D remains unclear. Germline CDR1 and CDR2: GTSNPN and SVGIG (reference sequence). The CDR3 contains 13 residues. The V and J ends lost 2 bases and 3 bases respectively, with 11 bases between them. CDR3 in amino acids: CAWSRSGLYEQYF. The CDR3 bases are TGTGCCTGGAGTAGGTCCGGCCTCTACGAGCAGTACTTC.

This chain uses TRBV28 with TRBJ2-7; no reliable D call. The germline V and J ends were trimmed by 5 bases and 4 bases, with 3 bases remaining between them. The CDR3 covers 10 residues. In germline, CDR1 is MDHEN, CDR2 SYDVKM. CDR3 DNA sequence: TGTGCCAGCAGTGAGTACGAGCAGTACTTC. This gives the protein CASSEYEQYF.

This chain's CDR3 is CASSKGTSSRIQYF. The CDR3 region has the DNA TGTGCCAGCAGTAAGGGGACTAGTTCTAGAATTCAGTACTTC. This rearrangement joins TRBV7-2 to TRBJ2-4; TRBD2 matches 8 bases. The CDR3 extends over 14 amino acids. J lost 10 bases, V lost 6 bases, and 11 bases had no gene match. Germline V gene data show CDR1 as SGHTA and CDR2 as FQGNSA.

The J gene is TRBJ1-1, the V gene TRBV5-4; no clear D. Germline V gives CDR1 SGHNT, CDR2 YYREEE (reference sequence). Trimming took off 3 bases at V and 1 base at J, with 10 bases between the two ends. This CDR3 has 14 residues. The CDR3 sequence is CASSSSTTNTEAFF. The CDR3 coding sequence is TGTGCCAGCAGCTCATCCACGACGAACACTGAAGCTTTCTTT. The entire variable domain, with the rest obtained from reference TRBV5-4 and TRBJ1-1, is as follows: ETGVTQSPTHLIKTRGQQVTLRCSSQSGHNTVSWYQQALGQGPQFIFQYYREEENGRGNFPPRFSGLQFPNYSSELNVNALELDDSALYLCASSSSTTNTEAFFGQGTRLTVV.

This chain joins TRBV29-1 and TRBJ2-7; possibly TRBD1 or TRBD2 for D (5 bases each). The V and J ends lost 3 bases and 6 bases respectively, with 15 bases between them. This CDR3 has 13 amino acids. CDR1 SQVTM and CDR2 ANQGSEA come from the germline V gene. CDR3 sequence (DNA): TGCAGCGTTGATGGCCCGGGACGGGTCGAGCAGTACTTC. Encoded protein: CSVDGPGRVEQYF.

Here the CDR3 DNA reads TGTGCCAGCAGCTTTGGGAGTGAGCAGTTCTTC. It codes for CASSFGSEQFF. The gene calls are TRBV4-2 and TRBJ2-1; D might be TRBD2 (5 bases). This CDR3 has 11 amino acids. Between the trimmed V and J ends, which lost 5 bases and 9 bases, there was a span of 8 bases. The germline V gene encodes CDR1 LGHNA and CDR2 YNFKEQ.

The chain carries TRBV11-2 and TRBJ1-6, with no clear D. The V end lost 1 base, the J end lost 8 bases, and 12 bases lay between the germline ends. Germline CDR1 reads SGHAT; CDR2 reads FQNNGV. The CDR3 spans 15 residues. Written as DNA, the CDR3 is TGTGCCAGCAGCTTAGGCCCAGAAAGTTATTCACCCCTCCACTTT. It specifies CASSLGPESYSPLHF.

The table lists this clone with a count of one. The chain joins TRBV19 to TRBJ1-2, with TRBD1 as a possible D gene (5 bases). Germline lookup yields CDR1 LNHDA and CDR2 SQIVND (reference sequence). The CDR3 sequence is 15 residues long. Trimming removed 5 bases at V and 4 bases at J, with 17 bases between. The CDR3 here is CASSQGTSAPYGYTF. CDR3 DNA: TGTGCCAGTAGTCAGGGAACATCCGCCCCCTATGGCTACACCTTC.

In its sample, this clone was seen once. The rearrangement joins TRBV27 to TRBJ1-6, with 7 bases fitting TRBD1. CDR1 and CDR2 (germline): MNHEY, SMNVEV (reference sequence). The CDR3 spans 14 residues. Trimming cost V 4 bases and J 10 bases; bases outside gene matches: 7. For the CDR3, the DNA is TGTGCCAGCAGTTCGGAGGGGGCTCGGTCACCCCTCCACTTT. Protein sequence: CASSSEGARSPLHF.

J is TRBJ2-5 and V is TRBV7-2; the D gene is possibly TRBD2 (6 bases). CDR1 and CDR2 (germline): SGHTA, FQGNSA. The CDR3 is made up of 18 amino acids. Deletions cut 1 base from V and 5 bases from J, with 23 bases between. CDR3 sequence reads: CASSLGRTRGDFMETQYF. The CDR3 DNA follows: TGTGCCAGCAGCTTAGGGCGAACTAGAGGGGACTTTATGGAGACCCAGTACTTC.

A word on this clone: At one of its ends the junction is not consistent with the germline gene, which may arise from a read error. This chain uses TRBV6-5 with TRBJ2-7; no clear D gene. Germline V CDR1 and CDR2: MNHEY, SVGAGI. CDR3 length: 13 amino acids. As DNA, the CDR3 is TGTGCCAGCAGTTACCGAGGAGCCTACGAGCGGTACTTC. This encodes CASSYRGAYERYF.

The chain uses TRBV19 and TRBJ2-3; weak D call: TRBD2 (6 bases). Germline assignment: CDR1 LNHDA and CDR2 SQIVND (reference sequence). V was clipped by 4 bases and J by 6 bases, with 26 bases between them. The CDR3 consists of 18 residues. The CDR3 loop reads CASSKGRKAGTLGDTQYF. CDR3 bases: TGTGCCAGTAGTAAAGGAAGAAAGGCAGGGACTCTCGGGGATACGCAGTATTTT.

The chain joins TRBV7-8 to TRBJ2-7; D is ambiguous. CDR3 length equals 13 residues. V lost 2 bases and J lost 3, with 8 bases in between. Germline CDR1 is SGHVS and CDR2 is FQNEAQ. CDR3 protein: CASSLYLGYEQYF. In DNA form, the CDR3 reads TGTGCCAGCAGCTTATATCTAGGCTACGAGCAGTACTTC.